Sequencing of this T cell receptor beta chain was carried out in a study of metastatic and nonmetastatic thyroid tumors (TCRdb year 2020). As for the study more broadly: For patients with malignant and with benign thyroid disease, the researchers compared repertoires between peripheral blood samples and tumor or nodule tissue samples.

Beyond this particular receptor, the publication reports: TCR beta diversity was reported as significantly higher in malignant tumors than in benign nodules, in both blood and tumor samples.

The library came from PCR. The sequencer listed for this sample is Illumina HiSeq 4000. High-throughput sequencing was used to profile the TCR beta-chain CDR3 region of each patient. The authors' pipeline ran thus. Drawing on CDR3 differences between clinicopathological groups, the researchers built a classifier meant to tell apart patients with distant-metastatic papillary thyroid cancer. Repertoire diversity was assessed with the Shannon index, and tumor-blood repertoire similarity with the Morisita-Horn index. TCRdb's own reprocessing of the public reads used fastp at Q25 and MiXCR and kept productive beta chains. TCRdb, not the original authors, processed these V and J calls. Here the sample has about 16,000 clones; roughly 23% occur a single time. Of the sample, under 11% is held by the ten largest clones. No treatment had been received by any patient before thyroid surgery. Using T-cell receptor beta sequencing, the researchers looked back retrospectively at clinical samples from patients, gathered between about 2011 and 2018.

V is reduced by 0 bases and J by 0 bases, leaving a spacing of 6 bases between them. The CDR3 has 14 amino acids, counting the end cysteine and phenylalanine. CDR3 DNA is the only sequence kept; it has 42 bases, read in frame from the first base. The germline V gene yields SGHRS for CDR1 and YFSETQ for CDR2. This clone turned up a few times. Its binding antigen is unknown. No base quality values were provided; no much bigger clone lies one nucleotide off. The receptor was derived from a female donor with papillary thyroid cancer or a benign thyroid nodule (not recorded which). Some clones in this sample may be carry-over from other donors' samples. Here the chain combines TRBV5-1 and TRBJ1-1; the D gene remains uncertain. Input material: adjacent normal tissue. The DNA sequence is TGCGCCAGCAGCTTGGACAGCATGAACACTGAAGCTTTCTTT. The encoded protein is CASSLDSMNTEAFF.